These 30 T cell receptor beta chains came from one sample sequenced in a study of blood T cell repertoires in COVID-19 (TCRdb year 2020). Library construction relied on the immunoSEQ multiplex PCR assay. TCRdb limited this immuneACCESS table to in-frame rearrangements with V and J called. A share of clones is missing; checked studies link under half to unresolved V genes, and the rest is unexplained. The sample table lists roughly 330,000 clones, 86% of them with a count of one. In total, the top ten clones hold around 1.7% of the sample. The sequenced sample consisted of peripheral blood. The receptor set was obtained from a woman in her fifties or sixties with acute or convalescent COVID-19.

This chain uses TRBV10-2 with TRBJ2-6, with TRBD1 matching over 8 bases. The CDR3 is 18 residues long. The V segment lost 7 bases and the J segment 0 bases; nucleotides outside the gene matches: 11. Germline V gene sequence: CDR1 WSHSY, CDR2 SAAADI. Here the CDR3 DNA reads TGCGCCAGCACCAGCCCTACAGGGGGTGCCTCTGGGGCCAACGTCCTGACTTTC. This encodes CASTSPTGGASGANVLTF.

The rearrangement links TRBV19 to TRBJ2-5, with 11 bases matching TRBD1. Germline CDR1 is LNHDA and CDR2 is SQIVND (reference sequence). V dropped 4 bases and J dropped 0; count of bases not matched to a gene: 4. This CDR3 is built from 16 residues. The CDR3 DNA follows: TGTGCCAGTAGTAGCTGGGACAGGGGGTACCAAGAGACCCAGTACTTC. Residues: CASSSWDRGYQETQYF.

A few counts support this clone. V and J are TRBV19 and TRBJ1-5; 8 nucleotides line up with TRBD1. There are 15 residues in the CDR3. Germline trimming cut 5 bases from V and 3 bases from J; bases unmatched to any gene: 6. The germline gives CDR1 LNHDA, CDR2 SQIVND (reference sequence). Written as DNA, the CDR3 is TGTGCCAGTAGTGCGAGGACAGGGCCCAATCAGCCCCAGCATTTT. Translation: CASSARTGPNQPQHF. Full variable domain (rest looked up from reference TRBV19 and TRBJ1-5): DGGITQSPKYLFRKEGQNVTLSCEQNLNHDAMYWYRQDPGQGLRLIYYSQIVNDFQKGDIAEGYSVSREKKESFPLTVTSAQKNPTAFYLCASSARTGPNQPQHFGDGTRLSIL.

The chain carries TRBV18 and TRBJ1-1, with D maybe TRBD1 (5 bases). The CDR3 is made up of 16 amino acids. CDR1 is KGHSH and CDR2 is LQKENI in the germline V gene. Between the trimmed V and J ends, which lost 0 bases and 1 base, there was a span of 12 bases. This chain's CDR3 is CASSPPRGGRNTEAFF. In DNA form, the CDR3 reads TGTGCCAGCTCACCACCCCGGGGGGGACGGAACACTGAAGCTTTCTTT.

A word on this clone: Other DNA sequences in this sample translate to the same CDR3. The chain combines TRBV5-1 with TRBJ1-1; TRBD1 might be the D (5 bases). V gave up 4 bases and J gave up 6 bases, with 16 bases separating them. The germline V gene encodes CDR1 SGHRS and CDR2 YFSETQ. This CDR3 is built from 14 residues. The CDR3 bases are TGCGCCAGCAGCCTCGGGACGGGGGAAGCTGAAGCTTTCTTT. It encodes CASSLGTGEAEAFF.

The chain has TRBV24-1 and TRBJ2-3, with 8 bases aligning to TRBD2. Per germline, CDR1 KGHDR and CDR2 SFDVKD. The J segment lost 3 bases and the V segment lost 1 base, leaving 2 bases of the junction unmatched. CDR3 length equals 15 residues. This chain's CDR3 is CATSDFSGITDTQYF. The CDR3 region has the DNA TGTGCCACCAGTGATTTTAGCGGGATAACAGATACGCAGTATTTT.

This clone has a handful of counts. The CDR3 region is CASSTDDRGANEKLFF. As DNA, the CDR3 is TGTGCCAGTAGTACGGACGACAGGGGCGCTAATGAAAAACTGTTTTTT. The chain uses TRBV19 and TRBJ1-4, with TRBD1 matching over 8 bases. The germline CDR1 and CDR2 sequences are LNHDA and SQIVND (reference sequence). The CDR3 consists of 16 residues. V lost 4 bases and J lost 3; bases outside the gene matches: 7.

This clone was seen just once. V and J are TRBV5-6 and TRBJ2-1; TRBD1 is a possible D gene (5 bases). The CDR3 sequence is 13 residues long. V was pared by 3 bases and J by 9 bases, with 13 bases between. CDR1 is SGHDT and CDR2 is YYEEEE in the germline V gene. CDR3 DNA sequence: TGTGCCAGCAGCTCAAGACAGATAGGTGAGCAGTTCTTC. As protein: CASSSRQIGEQFF.

The chain joins TRBV3-1 (or the pseudogene TRBV3-2) to TRBJ2-3, with TRBD2 matching over 13 bases. The CDR3 length is 20 residues. The ends lost 2 bases at V and 3 bases at J; junction bases unmatched: 14. The germline CDR1 and CDR2 sequences are LGHDT and YNNKEL (reference sequence). CDR3 residues: CASSQHKSKTSGRLTDTQYF. As DNA, the CDR3 is TGTGCCAGCAGCCAACACAAAAGCAAGACTAGCGGGAGGTTGACAGATACGCAGTATTTT.

A single count supports this clone. This chain connects TRBV5-1 to TRBJ2-7; 7 bases are shared with TRBD1. J gave up 2 bases and V 6 bases, and 5 bases lay outside the gene matches. This CDR3 comprises 13 residues. Germline V CDR1 and CDR2: SGHRS, YFSETQ. Here the CDR3 reads CASNDRVTYEQYF. CDR3 coding DNA: TGCGCCAGCAACGACAGGGTAACCTACGAGCAGTACTTC.

Notes on this clone: This same CDR3 is encoded by further DNA sequences in the sample. The chain employs TRBV5-4 and TRBJ2-1; D not resolved. Trimming cost V 3 bases and J 2 bases, with 3 bases left between them. The CDR3 totals 12 residues. Germline CDR1 SGHNT, CDR2 YYREEE (reference sequence). This chain's CDR3 is CASSSAYNEQFF. In DNA, the CDR3 is TGTGCCAGCAGCTCGGCCTACAATGAGCAGTTCTTC.

The J gene is TRBJ2-5, the V gene TRBV11-2; D is perhaps TRBD2 (7 bases). From germline, CDR1 is SGHAT and CDR2 FQNNGV. The V gene lost 3 bases and the J gene lost 4 bases, with 18 bases spanning the gap. The CDR3 is 16 residues long. In DNA form, the CDR3 reads TGTGCCAGCAGCTTTGAATTGGCGGGGGCGGGAGAGACCCAGTACTTC. Amino acid sequence: CASSFELAGAGETQYF.

This clone has a single count. CDR3 coding DNA: TGTGCCAGCAGCTCCCTCGGGACAGGGGGCTCTGAAGCTTTCTTT. As protein: CASSSLGTGGSEAFF. The chain joins TRBV5-5 to TRBJ1-1, with 12 bases lining up with TRBD1. V shed 3 bases, J shed 6 bases, and the junction held 6 bases outside the gene matches. CDR1 and CDR2 (germline): SGHKS, YYEKEE (reference sequence). The CDR3 has 15 amino acids. The whole variable domain, remainder taken from reference TRBV5-5 and TRBJ1-1, is DAGVTQSPTHLIKTRGQQVTLRCSPISGHKSVSWYQQVLGQGPQFIFQYYEKEERGRGNFPDRFSARQFPNYSSELNVNALLLGDSALYLCASSSLGTGGSEAFFGQGTRLTVV.

This chain uses TRBV4-3 with TRBJ1-5; D remains ambiguous. This CDR3 comprises 17 residues. The germline gives CDR1 LGHNA, CDR2 YSLEER. V was cut by 2 bases and J by 5 bases, with 19 bases left in between. The CDR3 protein is CASSQNDVRFGDQPQHF. The CDR3, as DNA: TGCGCCAGCAGCCAAAATGACGTACGCTTCGGGGATCAGCCCCAGCATTTT.

The chain uses TRBV24-1 and TRBJ2-3; D is perhaps TRBD1 (6 bases). CDR1 and CDR2 from the germline V gene are KGHDR and SFDVKD. Trimming left V 0 bases short and J 4 bases short, with 13 bases between. The CDR3 runs to 16 residues. CDR3 nucleotides: TGTGCCACCAGTGATTTGACGGACAGTTTCGCAGATACGCAGTATTTT. Protein product: CATSDLTDSFADTQYF.

This clone has only a few counts. The chain couples TRBV6-5 to TRBJ1-1; D perhaps matches TRBD1 (5 bases). V gave up 11 bases and J gave up 4 bases, with 17 bases separating them. Looked up from germline, CDR1 is MNHEY and CDR2 is SVGAGI. This CDR3 region has 13 residues. CDR3 sequence (DNA): TGTGCCGCACACAGGATGATGAGCACTGAAGCTTTCTTT. It yields the protein CAAHRMMSTEAFF.

V is TRBV7-9 and J is TRBJ2-7, with 7 bases fitting TRBD2. Per the germline V gene, CDR1 is SEHNR and CDR2 is FQNEAQ (reference sequence). V dropped 1 base and J dropped 6; count of bases not matched to a gene: 12. The CDR3 contains 16 residues. In nucleotides, the CDR3 is TGTGCCAGCAGCTTAGTTCGCGGGAGCGTACGCGGCGAGCAGTACTTC. Amino acid sequence: CASSLVRGSVRGEQYF.

V is TRBV27 and J is TRBJ2-7; D is perhaps TRBD2 (5 bases). In germline, CDR1 is MNHEY, CDR2 SMNVEV (reference sequence). Trimming stripped 3 bases from V and 5 bases from J, with 14 bases between. The CDR3 runs to 14 residues. The CDR3 loop is CASSLERAEDEQYF. In nucleotides, the CDR3 is TGTGCCAGCAGTTTGGAGAGGGCAGAGGACGAGCAGTACTTC.

The chain recombines TRBV7-3 with TRBJ2-7; 9 bases fit TRBD1. Germline loops: CDR1 SGHTA, CDR2 FQGTGA. The CDR3 contains 14 residues. V was clipped by 4 bases and J by 5 bases; unmatched bases: 6. The CDR3 sequence: CASSSTGGVDEQYF. In DNA form, the CDR3 reads TGTGCCAGCAGCTCCACAGGGGGCGTGGACGAGCAGTACTTC. The full variable domain, its missing parts supplied by reference TRBV7-3 and TRBJ2-7, is GAGVSQTPSNKVTEKGKYVELRCDPISGHTALYWYRQSLGQGPEFLIYFQGTGAADDSGLPNDRFFAVRPEGSVSTLKIQRTERGDSAVYLCASSSTGGVDEQYFGPGTRLTVT.

The DNA for the CDR3 is TGTGCCATCAGGGATTTCCGACTAGCGGGAGACACAGATACGCAGTATTTT. Encoded protein: CAIRDFRLAGDTDTQYF. The chain couples TRBV10-3 to TRBJ2-3, with 12 bases identical to TRBD2. The CDR3 extends over 17 amino acids. Germline CDR1 is ENHRY and CDR2 is SYGVKD. V gave up 6 bases and J gave up 2 bases; unmatched junction bases: 9.

The genes are TRBV2 and TRBJ2-2; a possible D gene is TRBD1 (6 bases). The CDR3 extends over 14 amino acids. V lost 9 bases and J 2 bases, leaving 13 bases between the germline ends. The germline V gene has CDR1 SNHLY and CDR2 FYNNEI. CDR3: CASVGTINTGELFF. CDR3 nucleotide sequence: TGTGCCAGTGTCGGGACAATTAACACCGGGGAGCTGTTTTTT.

The V gene is TRBV2, the J gene TRBJ1-4, with 8 bases matching TRBD1. The length of the CDR3 is 13 residues. Germline-derived CDR1 and CDR2 are SNHLY and FYNNEI. The V gene end was trimmed by 10 bases and the J gene end by 1 base; junction bases not matched to a gene: 2. CDR3 coding DNA: TGTGCCATCACAGGGGGAACTAATGAAAAACTGTTTTTT. Protein product: CAITGGTNEKLFF. Combining the CDR3 with reference TRBV2 and TRBJ1-4 gives the whole variable domain EPEVTQTPSHQVTQMGQEVILRCVPISNHLYFYWYRQILGQKVEFLVSFYNNEISEKSEIFDDQFSVERPDGSNFTLKIRSTKLEDSAMYFCAITGGTNEKLFFGSGTQLSVL.

CDR3 sequence: CASSPHPGGGYEQYF. CDR3 coding DNA: TGTGCCAGCAGTCCCCACCCGGGAGGGGGATACGAGCAGTACTTC. J is TRBJ2-7 and V is TRBV28; 8 bases align to TRBD2. After removal of 5 bases from V and 4 bases from J, the junction contained 10 bases not matched to a gene. This CDR3 has 15 residues. The germline V gene encodes CDR1 MDHEN and CDR2 SYDVKM.

The V call is TRBV4-2, the J call TRBJ1-4; D gene ambiguous. V gave up 0 bases and J gave up 7 bases, with 9 bases separating them. This CDR3 region has 14 residues. Germline-derived CDR1 and CDR2 are LGHNA and YNFKEQ. In DNA, the CDR3 is TGTGCCAGCAGCCAAGATGAGGTGCGTGAAAAACTGTTTTTT. Amino acid sequence: CASSQDEVREKLFF.

The chain joins TRBV9 to TRBJ2-3; D remains ambiguous. The germline gives CDR1 SGDLS, CDR2 YYNGEE. The CDR3 runs to 14 residues. Trimming pared 4 bases from V and 5 bases from J, leaving 14 bases between. In DNA form, the CDR3 reads TGTGCCAGCAGCCCTGCCGGGTGGAAAGATACGCAGTATTTT. This codes for CASSPAGWKDTQYF.

The rearrangement links TRBV28 to TRBJ2-2, with TRBD2 matching over 7 bases. The germline CDR1 and CDR2 sequences are MDHEN and SYDVKM. The ends lost 3 bases at V and 3 bases at J; junction bases unmatched: 7. The CDR3 spans 16 residues. The CDR3 reads CASSFVRERYTGELFF. In DNA form, the CDR3 reads TGTGCCAGCAGTTTTGTGCGGGAGCGGTACACCGGGGAGCTGTTTTTT.

The chain combines TRBV3-1 (or the pseudogene TRBV3-2) with TRBJ1-4; D not certain. V dropped 0 bases and J dropped 2 bases, with 19 bases sitting between them. Germline values: CDR1 LGHDT, CDR2 YNNKEL (reference sequence). CDR3 length: 19 amino acids. The CDR3: CASSQDYPLGSSTNEKLFF. CDR3 in DNA: TGTGCCAGCAGCCAAGATTACCCCCTCGGGTCTTCGACTAATGAAAAACTGTTTTTT.

The J gene is TRBJ1-1, the V gene TRBV19, with D perhaps matching TRBD1 (5 bases). Germline V lookup: CDR1 LNHDA, CDR2 SQIVND (reference sequence). CDR3 length: 13 amino acids. Deletions cut 4 bases from V and 3 bases from J, with 9 bases between. The CDR3 loop reads CASSTRGDTEAFF. CDR3 sequence (DNA): TGTGCCAGTAGTACCCGGGGGGACACTGAAGCTTTCTTT.

The chain carries TRBV30 and TRBJ1-6; 7 bases match TRBD1. The V gene's germline CDR1 is GTSNPN and CDR2 SVGIG (reference sequence). The CDR3 totals 13 residues. V was pared by 0 bases and J by 9 bases, with 2 bases of the junction left unmatched. CDR3 DNA: TGTGCCTGGAGTGTAAACAGGGGTTCACCCCTCCACTTT. This translates into CAWSVNRGSPLHF.

V usage is TRBV28 and J usage is TRBJ2-7; TRBD2 is a possible D gene (7 bases). Germline CDR1 MDHEN, CDR2 SYDVKM. Trimming left V 6 bases short and J 7 bases short, with 19 bases between. This CDR3 has 14 amino acids. DNA for the CDR3: TGTGCCAGCAGGACGGGCCGGGGAGGGGGAGAGCAGTACTTC. Its translation: CASRTGRGGGEQYF.